One T cell receptor beta chain is described in this entry. V shed 5 bases and J shed 4 bases, with 17 bases lying between them. Germline V gene lookup returns CDR1 LNHDA and CDR2 SQIVND (reference sequence). The CDR3 runs to 15 residues. The data derive from a study of T cells in tuberculosis. Sorting used thawed, overnight-rested PBMC stained with anti-CD3, a viability dye and GMM-loaded CD1B tetramer. The CD1B tetramers carried C32 glucose monomycolate purified from Rhodococcus equi. TCR-alpha and TCR-beta chains were sequenced unpaired. Sequencing used immunoSEQ multiplex PCR; TCRdb keeps in-frame clones, though not all of them. Seen here are nearly 60,000 clones, 88% observed once, and the top ten hold 20% to 25%.

The clonotype was recovered from an adult woman with latent tuberculosis. The chain has TRBV19 and TRBJ1-2; possibly TRBD1 for D (5 bases). Sequencing was carried out using CD1b-GMM tetramer-negative cells sorted from PBMCs. The CDR3 region has the DNA TGTGCCAGTAGTTTTCAGGGCTCCCGGACCTATGGCTACACCTTC. Protein sequence: CASSFQGSRTYGYTF.